The 10 T cell receptor beta chains listed next were all sequenced from one sample in a study of OX40 agonist ivuxolimab in advanced cancers. Sequenced by immunoSEQ multiplex PCR; TCRdb stores in-frame clones only, minus some. The repertoire holds about 42,000 clones, with about 87% as singletons. The source material was CD4+ or CD8+ T cells sorted from blood, sampled in a trial of the OX40 agonist ivuxolimab. These receptors were collected from an adult with an advanced solid tumor such as melanoma, head and neck, liver or kidney cancer.

The gene calls are TRBV19 and TRBJ1-4; D is unclear. From germline, CDR1 is LNHDA and CDR2 SQIVND (reference sequence). This CDR3 spans 13 amino acids. V lost 4 bases and J lost 7, with 10 bases in between. CDR3: CASSNGYGEKLFF. In nucleotides, the CDR3 is TGTGCCAGTAGTAACGGGTATGGTGAAAAACTGTTTTTT.

The rearrangement joins TRBV30 to TRBJ2-7, with unresolved D. The germline V gene encodes CDR1 GTSNPN and CDR2 SVGIG (reference sequence). V lost 3 bases and J 4 bases, leaving 13 bases between the germline ends. The CDR3 totals 13 residues. CDR3 region: CAWRRIAMYEQYF. Written as DNA, the CDR3 is TGTGCCTGGAGGAGGATTGCGATGTACGAGCAGTACTTC.

This clone was detected a few times. Sequence at one end of the junction differs from germline and may be a read error. The genes are TRBV7-9 and TRBJ1-1, with D maybe TRBD1 (5 bases). The germline V gene encodes CDR1 SEHNR and CDR2 FQNEAQ (reference sequence). This CDR3 spans 10 amino acids. The CDR3 bases are TGTGCCAGCAGCCCAGGGATTGCCGTCTTT. This gives the protein CASSPGIAVF.

V gene TRBV7-2 combines with J gene TRBJ2-7; TRBD1 matches at 9 bases. With 5 bases clipped from V and 6 bases from J, the junction kept 8 bases outside the gene matches. Germline CDR1 SGHTA, CDR2 FQGNSA. The CDR3 sequence is 14 residues long. CDR3 bases: TGTGCCAGCAGCATGCTACAGGGGGCGGGCGAGCAGTACTTC. Protein product: CASSMLQGAGEQYF.

This clone was detected only a few times. The J gene is TRBJ2-1, the V gene TRBV6-1; TRBD2 agrees at 7 bases. The junction had 10 bases not matched to a gene; V was cut back by 2 bases and J by 9 bases. The CDR3 is 15 amino acids. The germline gives CDR1 MNHNS, CDR2 SASEGT. CDR3 sequence (DNA): TGTGCCAGCAGTGAACTAGCGGCCCCCTTGGGTGAGCAGTTCTTC. Translated: CASSELAAPLGEQFF.

The chain joins TRBV28 to TRBJ1-5, with D possibly being TRBD1 (5 bases). CDR3 size: 14 residues. Germline CDR1 reads MDHEN; CDR2 reads SYDVKM. V was clipped by 3 bases and J by 4 bases, with 10 bases between them. The CDR3 DNA is TGTGCCAGCAGTTTGATGGAGGGGAATCAGCCCCAGCATTTT. The encoded protein is CASSLMEGNQPQHF.

The gene calls are TRBV5-1 and TRBJ2-3; 7 bases are a match to TRBD2. This CDR3 has 14 residues. Germline V lookup: CDR1 SGHRS, CDR2 YFSETQ. Trimming at V came to 4 bases and at J to 0 bases, leaving 2 bases not matched to a gene. CDR3 residues: CASSREESTDTQYF. The CDR3 DNA sequence: TGCGCCAGCAGCCGGGAGGAGAGCACAGATACGCAGTATTTT.

This clone is a singleton in its sample. This chain uses TRBV7-6 with TRBJ2-7; the match to TRBD2 covers 7 bases. The length of the CDR3 is 14 residues. The junction had 0 bases not matched to a gene; V was cut back by 1 base and J by 0 bases. Germline CDR1 is SGHVS and CDR2 is FNYEAQ. DNA for the CDR3: TGTGCCAGCAGCTTAGGGGAGGGCTCCTACGAGCAGTACTTC. Its translation is CASSLGEGSYEQYF.

In nucleotides, the CDR3 is TGTGCCTGGACCCCTTACGGTGAAAAACTGTTTTTT. It encodes CAWTPYGEKLFF. The chain is built from TRBV30 and TRBJ1-4; D call uncertain. The V gene lost 4 bases and the J gene lost 7 bases, with 10 bases spanning the gap. The CDR3 runs 12 residues. Germline V lookup: CDR1 GTSNPN, CDR2 SVGIG (reference sequence).

This rearrangement joins TRBV27 to TRBJ1-2; 7 nucleotides align to TRBD1. Germline lookup yields CDR1 MNHEY and CDR2 SMNVEV (reference sequence). The CDR3 spans 13 residues. V was pared by 5 bases and J by 8 bases, with 8 bases of the junction left unmatched. This CDR3 is CASSRDRLGGYTF. CDR3 nucleotides: TGTGCCAGCAGTAGGGACAGACTTGGGGGCTACACCTTC.